The T cell receptor (beta chain) under discussion was sequenced for a study of CD8+ T cells in alopecia areata. Sequencing templates came from extracted RNA that was reverse transcribed into cDNA. Assay used: immunoSEQ multiplex PCR; TCRdb lists only in-frame clones, some missing. The profile shows about 260,000 clones, over 45% of them singletons. The CDR3 length is 12 residues. Germline CDR1 ENHRY, CDR2 SYGVKD. The V gene lost 10 bases and the J gene lost 5 bases, with 12 bases spanning the gap. This sample's treatment: oral pan-JAK inhibitor, 5-10 mg twice daily. The input for sequencing was CD4+ T cells sorted from blood, taken around week 54, from a patient treated with tofacitinib. J is TRBJ1-5 and V is TRBV10-3; D possibly corresponds to TRBD1 (6 bases). The sequence came from a human donor with alopecia areata. This CDR3 is CATAGDHQPQHF. For the CDR3, the DNA is TGTGCCACCGCAGGGGACCATCAGCCCCAGCATTTT.